The next 30 T cell receptor beta chains were all read from a single sample in a study of T cell responses to AZD1222 COVID-19 vaccine. The data were produced by immunoSEQ multiplex PCR, yet TCRdb's version contains in-frame clones alone and is incomplete. The sample carries about 130,000 clones, less than 90% recorded once. The sample consisted of peripheral blood, taken on day 0 of AZD1222 vaccination. The receptors shown here come from an adult in good health.

V is TRBV11-3 and J is TRBJ2-7, with 10 bases identical to TRBD2. This CDR3 is 17 amino acids long. In germline, CDR1 is SGHNT, CDR2 YENEEA. V dropped 1 base and J dropped 0; count of bases not matched to a gene: 6. In DNA, the CDR3 is TGTGCCAGCAGCTTAGGGACTAGCGGCCCGCACTCCTACGAGCAGTACTTC. This sequence encodes CASSLGTSGPHSYEQYF. Full variable domain (missing parts from reference TRBV11-3 and TRBJ2-7): EAGVVQSPRYKIIEKKQPVAFWCNPISGHNTLYWYLQNLGQGPELLIRYENEEAVDDSQLPKDRFSAERLKGVDSTLKIQPAELGDSAVYLCASSLGTSGPHSYEQYFGPGTRLTVT.

The rearrangement joins TRBV2 to TRBJ1-2; TRBD1 might be the D (5 bases). V was pared by 6 bases and J by 0 bases, with 8 bases between. This CDR3 has 13 residues. Germline CDR1 is SNHLY and CDR2 is FYNNEI. CDR3 in amino acids: CASSQGPNYGYTF. CDR3 DNA sequence: TGTGCCAGCAGCCAGGGACCTAACTATGGCTACACCTTC. Drawing the rest from reference TRBV2 and TRBJ1-2, the complete variable domain is EPEVTQTPSHQVTQMGQEVILRCVPISNHLYFYWYRQILGQKVEFLVSFYNNEISEKSEIFDDQFSVERPDGSNFTLKIRSTKLEDSAMYFCASSQGPNYGYTFGSGTRLTVV.

The rearrangement uses TRBV5-1 and TRBJ1-2; 9 bases agree with TRBD1. The CDR3 contains 14 residues. The germline V gene has CDR1 SGHRS and CDR2 YFSETQ. The V and J ends lost 2 bases and 7 bases, in that order; junction bases with no gene match: 6. CDR3 bases: TGCGCCAGCAGCTTTACAGGGGGCGTGTTTGGCTACACCTTC. Translation gives CASSFTGGVFGYTF.

This clone appeared a single time. CDR3 nucleotides: TGTGCCAGCAGTTTATCGCACGGCGGCGGGAGCGTGGGGTACGAGCAGTACTTC. It encodes CASSLSHGGGSVGYEQYF. V is TRBV27 and J is TRBJ2-7; TRBD2 matches 7 bases. The germline gives CDR1 MNHEY, CDR2 SMNVEV (reference sequence). J was trimmed by 4 bases and V by 0 bases; bases with no gene match: 15. This CDR3 is 18 amino acids long.

The chain recombines TRBV7-2 with TRBJ1-1; 9 nucleotides agree with TRBD1. Trimming at V came to 4 bases and at J to 4 bases, leaving 4 bases not matched to a gene. Germline CDR1 and CDR2: SGHTA and FQGNSA. The CDR3 loop spans 14 amino acids. The CDR3 sequence is CASSSTGGGTEAFF. DNA for the CDR3: TGTGCCAGCAGCTCGACAGGGGGAGGCACTGAAGCTTTCTTT. The full variable domain, completed using reference TRBV7-2 and TRBJ1-1, is GAGVSQSPSNKVTEKGKDVELRCDPISGHTALYWYRQSLGQGLEFLIYFQGNSAPDKSGLPSDRFSAERTGGSVSTLTIQRTQQEDSAVYLCASSSTGGGTEAFFGQGTRLTVV.

The chain joins TRBV20-1 to TRBJ2-7, with TRBD2 identical over 8 bases. Trimming cost V 3 bases and J 8 bases; bases outside gene matches: 6. The CDR3 consists of 12 residues. Germline CDR1 reads DFQATT; CDR2 reads SNEGSKA (reference sequence). In DNA, the CDR3 is TGCAGTGCTAGTAGGCTAGCGGGCCAGCAGTACTTC. It specifies CSASRLAGQQYF.

The chain recombines TRBV7-8 with TRBJ2-3, with 10 positions matching TRBD1. Germline V lookup: CDR1 SGHVS, CDR2 FQNEAQ. This CDR3 is 15 amino acids long. The V and J ends lost 4 bases and 8 bases, in that order; junction bases with no gene match: 9. The CDR3 loop is CASSSGGTGAGTQYF. CDR3 nucleotide sequence: TGTGCCAGCAGCTCAGGAGGGACAGGGGCCGGTACGCAGTATTTT.

The chain recombines TRBV10-3 with TRBJ2-3, with TRBD2 identical over 12 bases. With 4 bases clipped from V and 2 bases from J, the junction kept 4 bases outside the gene matches. The CDR3 runs to 16 residues. The germline V gene has CDR1 ENHRY and CDR2 SYGVKD. This chain's CDR3 is CAISGGTSGSTDTQYF. The CDR3 DNA reads as TGTGCCATCAGTGGAGGGACTAGCGGGTCCACAGATACGCAGTATTTT.

The chain employs TRBV19 and TRBJ2-6, with no clear D. Trimming stripped 7 bases from V and 1 base from J, with 5 bases between. The CDR3 contains 13 residues. CDR1 is LNHDA and CDR2 is SQIVND in the germline V gene (reference sequence). The DNA of the CDR3 is TGTGCCAGTATGCAATCTGGGGCCAACGTCCTGACTTTC. This codes for CASMQSGANVLTF. Based on the CDR3 plus reference TRBV19 and TRBJ2-6, the full variable domain is DGGITQSPKYLFRKEGQNVTLSCEQNLNHDAMYWYRQDPGQGLRLIYYSQIVNDFQKGDIAEGYSVSREKKESFPLTVTSAQKNPTAFYLCASMQSGANVLTFGAGSRLTVL.

The rearrangement uses TRBV30 and TRBJ1-4; 9 bases fit TRBD1. Unmatched junction bases numbered 7, after V lost 4 bases and J lost 7 bases. The germline gives CDR1 GTSNPN, CDR2 SVGIG (reference sequence). There are 14 residues in the CDR3. The CDR3 nucleotides read TGTGCCTGGACCTCCGGGACAGGGAGTGAAAAACTGTTTTTT. Translating gives CAWTSGTGSEKLFF. The full variable domain, its missing parts supplied by reference TRBV30 and TRBJ1-4, is SQTIHQWPATLVQPVGSPLSLECTVEGTSNPNLYWYRQAAGRGLQLLFYSVGIGQISSEVPQNLSASRPQDRQFILSSKKLLLSDSGFYLCAWTSGTGSEKLFFGSGTQLSVL.

The J gene is TRBJ1-2, the V gene TRBV28; D is undetermined. This CDR3 is built from 13 residues. The V gene's germline CDR1 is MDHEN and CDR2 SYDVKM. V was shortened by 5 bases and J by 8 bases, with 15 bases between the two germline ends. The CDR3 region is CASSLLDGFGYTF. CDR3 sequence (DNA): TGTGCCAGCAGTCTTTTGGATGGTTTCGGCTACACCTTC.

V is TRBV12-5 and J is TRBJ1-2; 7 bases fit TRBD1. Germline V CDR1 and CDR2: LGHNT, FRNRAP. V lost 6 bases to trimming and J lost 5 bases; unmatched junction nucleotides: 9. CDR3 length: 14 amino acids. DNA for the CDR3: TGTGCTAGTGGCTATTTCGGGACAGATTATGGCTACACCTTC. As protein: CASGYFGTDYGYTF.

The CDR3 is CASSYSRDRGEAFF. The CDR3 nucleotides are TGTGCCAGCAGTTACTCGAGAGACAGGGGTGAAGCTTTCTTT. J is TRBJ1-1 and V is TRBV6-5; 8 nucleotides match TRBD1. The germline V gene has CDR1 MNHEY and CDR2 SVGAGI. This CDR3 is built from 14 residues. Unmatched junction bases numbered 4, after V lost 0 bases and J lost 7 bases.

The J gene is TRBJ1-1, the V gene TRBV12-3 or TRBV12-4; unclear D gene. The V and J ends lost 2 bases and 7 bases respectively, with 2 bases between them. There are 10 residues in the CDR3. CDR3 nucleotides: TGTGCCAGCAGTTTACTTGAAGCTTTCTTT. Encoded protein: CASSLLEAFF.

The chain recombines TRBV11-2 with TRBJ1-2; D is unresolved. The CDR3 loop spans 14 amino acids. Trimming stripped 0 bases from V and 8 bases from J, with 13 bases between. Germline V CDR1 and CDR2: SGHAT, FQNNGV. The CDR3: CASSLDRQSRGYTF. Written as DNA, the CDR3 is TGTGCCAGCAGCTTAGATCGGCAGTCGCGGGGCTACACCTTC.

This sequence joins TRBV12-5 and TRBJ1-1; a weak D match, TRBD1 (5 bases). CDR1 and CDR2 (germline): LGHNT, FRNRAP. V gave up 6 bases and J gave up 2 bases, with 10 bases separating them. This CDR3 spans 13 amino acids. CDR3 protein: CASGGGTNTEAFF. CDR3 DNA: TGTGCTAGTGGAGGTGGGACCAACACTGAAGCTTTCTTT.

The chain recombines TRBV9 with TRBJ1-2; TRBD1 matches 8 bases. This CDR3 has 16 residues. Germline V gives CDR1 SGDLS, CDR2 YYNGEE. V gave up 1 base and J gave up 6 bases; unmatched junction bases: 11. Written as DNA, the CDR3 is TGTGCCAGCAGCGTACACCTTCAGGGGGCCCGTAATGGCTACACCTTC. Translating gives CASSVHLQGARNGYTF. Complete variable domain (other parts from reference TRBV9 and TRBJ1-2): DSGVTQTPKHLITATGQRVTLRCSPRSGDLSVYWYQQSLDQGLQFLIQYYNGEERAKGNILERFSAQQFPDLHSELNLSSLELGDSALYFCASSVHLQGARNGYTFGSGTRLTVV.

CDR3 loop: CAWSSTVNQPQHF. CDR3 coding DNA: TGTGCCTGGAGTTCGACAGTTAATCAGCCCCAGCATTTT. This chain uses TRBV30 with TRBJ1-5; TRBD1 is a possible D gene (5 bases). Germline CDR1 GTSNPN, CDR2 SVGIG (reference sequence). The CDR3 length is 13 residues. Trimming took off 2 bases at V and 4 bases at J, with 9 bases between the two ends.

The chain recombines TRBV29-1 with TRBJ1-1, with D perhaps TRBD1 (5 bases). V was shortened by 7 bases and J by 7 bases, with 16 bases between the two germline ends. The CDR3 loop spans 12 amino acids. Germline CDR1 is SQVTM and CDR2 is ANQGSEA. CDR3 loop: CSEMDKRDEAFF. CDR3 in DNA: TGCAGCGAAATGGACAAAAGGGATGAAGCTTTCTTT.

The chain carries TRBV4-3 and TRBJ2-3; either TRBD1 or TRBD2 may supply D (5 bases each). The CDR3 spans 16 residues. Germline V gives CDR1 LGHNA, CDR2 YSLEER. V lost 0 bases and J 3 bases, leaving 13 bases between the germline ends. The DNA for the CDR3 is TGCGCCAGCAGCCAAGATCAGGGCGGGTTTACAGATACGCAGTATTTT. Its translation is CASSQDQGGFTDTQYF.

This clone was counted a single time. The chain carries TRBV7-8 and TRBJ2-3; D unclear. V was trimmed by 1 base and J by 4 bases, leaving 9 bases between them. The CDR3 is made up of 14 amino acids. Per the germline V gene, CDR1 is SGHVS and CDR2 is FQNEAQ. CDR3 in DNA: TGTGCCAGCAGCTTAGGAGTGGCGGCAGATACGCAGTATTTT. Protein: CASSLGVAADTQYF.

J is TRBJ1-1 and V is TRBV6-5; perhaps TRBD1 as D (6 bases). The CDR3 is 16 amino acids. Germline values: CDR1 MNHEY, CDR2 SVGAGI. Deletions cut 0 bases from V and 2 bases from J, with 13 bases between. CDR3 loop: CASSYSAGGANTEAFF. CDR3 bases: TGTGCCAGCAGTTACTCGGCCGGGGGGGCTAACACTGAAGCTTTCTTT.

The V gene is TRBV7-8, the J gene TRBJ1-3; tentative D call: TRBD1 (6 bases). V was clipped by 6 bases and J by 2 bases, with 11 bases between them. CDR1 and CDR2 from the germline V gene are SGHVS and FQNEAQ. This CDR3 spans 14 amino acids. CDR3 region: CASRGGGAGNTIYF. CDR3 DNA sequence: TGTGCCAGCAGGGGAGGGGGGGCTGGAAACACCATATATTTT.

The chain uses TRBV9 and TRBJ1-5; 9 nucleotides align to TRBD1. Germline CDR1 reads SGDLS; CDR2 reads YYNGEE. Trimming at V came to 4 bases and at J to 3 bases, leaving 5 bases not matched to a gene. This CDR3 comprises 15 residues. CDR3 sequence reads: CASSRTGANNQPQHF. CDR3 DNA sequence: TGTGCCAGCAGCAGGACAGGGGCCAACAATCAGCCCCAGCATTTT. Supplemented by reference TRBV9 and TRBJ1-5, the full variable domain reads DSGVTQTPKHLITATGQRVTLRCSPRSGDLSVYWYQQSLDQGLQFLIQYYNGEERAKGNILERFSAQQFPDLHSELNLSSLELGDSALYFCASSRTGANNQPQHFGDGTRLSIL.

This clone was observed a handful of times. The chain combines TRBV7-9 with TRBJ2-5; 11 bases are a match to TRBD1. J lost 4 bases, V lost 0 bases, and 4 bases had no gene match. CDR3 length equals 16 residues. Germline V gene lookup returns CDR1 SEHNR and CDR2 FQNEAQ (reference sequence). The CDR3 region is CASSLAGTGGTETQYF. The CDR3 nucleotides read TGTGCCAGCAGCTTAGCGGGGACAGGGGGGACAGAGACCCAGTACTTC.

V is TRBV6-2 or TRBV6-3 and J is TRBJ2-7; D assignment may be TRBD1 or TRBD2 (5 bases each). Trimming took off 5 bases at V and 12 bases at J, with 20 bases between the two ends. The germline V gene encodes CDR1 MNHEY and CDR2 SVGEGT. This CDR3 region has 13 residues. The CDR3 reads CASSPGPGGSVYF. CDR3 DNA: TGTGCCAGCAGTCCGGGGCCCGGCGGAAGTGTGTACTTC.

The CDR3 sequence is CASSRTREAYEQYF. The CDR3 DNA reads as TGCGCCAGCAGCCGCACACGGGAGGCCTACGAGCAGTACTTC. The genes are TRBV5-1 and TRBJ2-7; 7 bases fit TRBD2. Germline V gives CDR1 SGHRS, CDR2 YFSETQ. The CDR3 loop spans 14 amino acids. Germline trimming cut 4 bases from V and 2 bases from J; bases unmatched to any gene: 6.

The V and J genes are TRBV27 and TRBJ1-5, with 7 bases aligning to TRBD1. The CDR3 sequence is 15 residues long. Trimming at V came to 8 bases and at J to 0 bases, leaving 7 bases not matched to a gene. CDR1 and CDR2 from the germline V gene are MNHEY and SMNVEV (reference sequence). The CDR3 sequence: CASSTGKFSNQPQHF. In DNA form, the CDR3 reads TGTGCCAGCTCGACAGGGAAGTTTAGCAATCAGCCCCAGCATTTT.

The V and J genes are TRBV7-9 and TRBJ1-4; 7 positions agree with TRBD1. Germline V CDR1 and CDR2: SEHNR, FQNEAQ (reference sequence). This CDR3 comprises 16 residues. V was pared by 4 bases and J by 3 bases, with 8 bases of the junction left unmatched. Written as DNA, the CDR3 is TGTGCCAGCAGCTCTCTTATAGGGGGCTCTAATGAAAAACTGTTTTTT. Encoded protein: CASSSLIGGSNEKLFF.

The gene calls are TRBV6-6 and TRBJ2-2, with 10 bases lining up with TRBD2. This CDR3 is 16 amino acids long. The germline V gene encodes CDR1 MNHNY and CDR2 SVGAGI (reference sequence). Trimming took 2 bases from V and 3 from J; bases not matched to a gene: 3. CDR3 nucleotides: TGTGCCAGCAGTTACATAGCGGGAGGATACACCGGGGAGCTGTTTTTT. It encodes CASSYIAGGYTGELFF.